What follows is one TCR beta chain and its context. Its antigen is not known. This specimen belongs to a study of T cell responses to AZD1222 COVID-19 vaccine. Broader study findings: A rise in Spike-specific TCR breadth and depth followed two AZD1222 doses.

Assay used: immunoSEQ multiplex PCR; TCRdb lists only in-frame clones, some missing. The table shows about 120,000 clones, with 85% to 90% occurring only once. The sequence derives from an adult in good health. The sequencing here drew on peripheral blood, taken on day 0 of AZD1222 vaccination.

The CDR3 region has the DNA TGTGCCAGCAACCGGGTAGAGAACACTGAAGCTTTCTTT. It specifies CASNRVENTEAFF. The genes are TRBV6-5 and TRBJ1-1; D is unclear. V lost 7 bases to trimming and J lost 1 base, with 10 bases between them. Germline V gene lookup returns CDR1 MNHEY and CDR2 SVGAGI. The CDR3 is made up of 13 amino acids.